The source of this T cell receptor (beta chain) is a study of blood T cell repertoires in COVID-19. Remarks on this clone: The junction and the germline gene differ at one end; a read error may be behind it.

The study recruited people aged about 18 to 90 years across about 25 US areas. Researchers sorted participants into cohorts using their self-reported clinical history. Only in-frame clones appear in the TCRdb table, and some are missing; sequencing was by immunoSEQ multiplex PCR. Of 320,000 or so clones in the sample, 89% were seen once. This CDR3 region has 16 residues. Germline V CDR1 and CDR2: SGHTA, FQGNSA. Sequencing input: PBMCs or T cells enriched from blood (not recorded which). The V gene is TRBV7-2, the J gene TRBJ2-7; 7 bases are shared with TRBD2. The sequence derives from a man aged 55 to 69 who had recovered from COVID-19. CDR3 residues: CASSQDSAGDTYGQYF. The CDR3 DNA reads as TGTGCCAGCAGCCAGGACTCGGCGGGAGATACCTACGGGCAGTACTTC.